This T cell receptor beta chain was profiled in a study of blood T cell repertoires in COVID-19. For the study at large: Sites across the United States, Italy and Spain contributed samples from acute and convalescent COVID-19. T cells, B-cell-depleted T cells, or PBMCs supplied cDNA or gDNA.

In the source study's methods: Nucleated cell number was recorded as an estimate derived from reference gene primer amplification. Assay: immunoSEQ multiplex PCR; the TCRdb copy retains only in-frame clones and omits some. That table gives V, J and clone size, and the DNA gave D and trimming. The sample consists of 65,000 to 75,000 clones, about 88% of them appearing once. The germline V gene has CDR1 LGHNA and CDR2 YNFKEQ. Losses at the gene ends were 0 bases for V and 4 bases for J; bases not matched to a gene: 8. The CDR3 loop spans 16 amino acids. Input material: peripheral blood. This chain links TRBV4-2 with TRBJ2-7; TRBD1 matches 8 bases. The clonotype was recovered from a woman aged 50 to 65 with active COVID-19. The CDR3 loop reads CASSQETQGGWYEQYF. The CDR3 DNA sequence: TGTGCCAGCAGCCAAGAGACACAGGGGGGTTGGTACGAGCAGTACTTC.